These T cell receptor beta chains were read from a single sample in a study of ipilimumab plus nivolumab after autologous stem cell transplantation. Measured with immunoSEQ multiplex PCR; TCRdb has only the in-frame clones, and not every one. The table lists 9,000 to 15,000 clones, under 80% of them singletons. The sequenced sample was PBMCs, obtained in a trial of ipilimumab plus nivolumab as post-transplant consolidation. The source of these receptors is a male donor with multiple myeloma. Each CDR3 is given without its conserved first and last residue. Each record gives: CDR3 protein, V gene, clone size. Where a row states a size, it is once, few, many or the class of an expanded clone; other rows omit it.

ASSQGGHRTDTQY	TRBV13	-
ASSLAGADTQY	TRBV27	-
ASRGESSYNSPLH	TRBV7-9	-
ASSEAKRGDEQY	TRBV6-1	-
ASSHRGQNTEAF	TRBV4-1	once
ASSPRQGASYEQY	TRBV6-1	-
ASRTGVDYGYT	TRBV5-4	few
ASSLGVGANYGYT	TRBV7-3	medium-sized
ASSGEPRTALNANEKLF	TRBV7-9	-
ASSQFQFGDSLTYEQY	TRBV14	once
ASSLDPVGDTEAF	TRBV5-6	-
ASSFSRPGLATDTQY	TRBV7-2	-
ASSSAPRRGALNEQF	TRBV11-2	-
ASRSGQNTGELF	TRBV28	-
ASSSSGGWQPQH	TRBV7-9	-
ASSPGPTGATAEAF	TRBV7-3	few
ASRQGRGRADTQY	TRBV27	once